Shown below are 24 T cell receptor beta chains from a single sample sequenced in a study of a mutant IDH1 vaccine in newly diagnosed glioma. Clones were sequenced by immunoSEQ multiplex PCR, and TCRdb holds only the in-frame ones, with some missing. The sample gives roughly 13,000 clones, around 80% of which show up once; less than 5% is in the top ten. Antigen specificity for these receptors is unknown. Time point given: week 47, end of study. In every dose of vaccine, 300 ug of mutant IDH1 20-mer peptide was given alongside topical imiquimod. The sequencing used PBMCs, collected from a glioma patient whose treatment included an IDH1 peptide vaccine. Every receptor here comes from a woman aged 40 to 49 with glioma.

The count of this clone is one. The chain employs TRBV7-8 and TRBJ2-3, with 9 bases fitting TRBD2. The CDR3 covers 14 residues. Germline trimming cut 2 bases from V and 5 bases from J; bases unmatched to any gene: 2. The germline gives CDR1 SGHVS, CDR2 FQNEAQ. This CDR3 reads CASSLRGGEDTQYF. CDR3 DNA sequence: TGTGCCAGCAGCTTACGCGGGGGGGAAGATACGCAGTATTTT.

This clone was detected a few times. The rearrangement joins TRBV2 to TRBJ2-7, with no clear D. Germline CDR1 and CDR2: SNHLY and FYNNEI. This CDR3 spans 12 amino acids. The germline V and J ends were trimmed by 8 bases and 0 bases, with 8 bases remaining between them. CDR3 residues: CASGSVSYEQYF. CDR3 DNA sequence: TGTGCCAGCGGATCGGTCTCCTACGAGCAGTACTTC.

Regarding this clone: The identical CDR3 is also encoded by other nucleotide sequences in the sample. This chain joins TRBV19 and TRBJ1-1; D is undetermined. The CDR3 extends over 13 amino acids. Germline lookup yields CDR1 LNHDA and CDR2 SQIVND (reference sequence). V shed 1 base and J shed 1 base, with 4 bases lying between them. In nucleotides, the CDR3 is TGTGCCAGTAGTATAGGCAGGAACACTGAAGCTTTCTTT. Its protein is CASSIGRNTEAFF.

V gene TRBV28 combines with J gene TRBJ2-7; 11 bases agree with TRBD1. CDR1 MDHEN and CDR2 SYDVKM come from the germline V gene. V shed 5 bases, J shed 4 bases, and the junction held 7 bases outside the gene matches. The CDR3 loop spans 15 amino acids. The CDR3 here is CASSGPGTGGYEQYF. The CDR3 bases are TGTGCCAGCAGTGGTCCGGGGACAGGGGGTTACGAGCAGTACTTC.

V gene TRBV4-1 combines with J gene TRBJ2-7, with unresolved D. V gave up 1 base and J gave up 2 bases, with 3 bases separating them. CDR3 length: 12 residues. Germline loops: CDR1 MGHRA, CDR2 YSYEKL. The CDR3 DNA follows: TGCGCCAGCAGCCAAGGTCCCTACGAGCAGTACTTC. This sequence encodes CASSQGPYEQYF.

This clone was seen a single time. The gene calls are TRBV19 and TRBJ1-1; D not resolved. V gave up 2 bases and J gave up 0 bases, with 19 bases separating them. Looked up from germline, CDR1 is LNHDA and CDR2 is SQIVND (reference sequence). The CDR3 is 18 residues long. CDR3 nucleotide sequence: TGTGCCAGTAGTATAATTCCAGGAAAGGGAAGCATGAACACTGAAGCTTTCTTT. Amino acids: CASSIIPGKGSMNTEAFF.

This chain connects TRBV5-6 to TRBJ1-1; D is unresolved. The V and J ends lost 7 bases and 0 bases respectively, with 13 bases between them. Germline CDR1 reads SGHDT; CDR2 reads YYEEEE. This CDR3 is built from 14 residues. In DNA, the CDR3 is TGTGCCAGCGTAGGAGGGCTTTTGAACACTGAAGCTTTCTTT. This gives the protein CASVGGLLNTEAFF.

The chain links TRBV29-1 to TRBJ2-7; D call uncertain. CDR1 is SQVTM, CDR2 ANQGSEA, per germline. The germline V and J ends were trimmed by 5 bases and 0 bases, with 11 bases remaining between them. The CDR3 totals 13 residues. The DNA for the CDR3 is TGCAGCGTTTCTGACGTTGGCTCCTACGAGCAGTACTTC. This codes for CSVSDVGSYEQYF.

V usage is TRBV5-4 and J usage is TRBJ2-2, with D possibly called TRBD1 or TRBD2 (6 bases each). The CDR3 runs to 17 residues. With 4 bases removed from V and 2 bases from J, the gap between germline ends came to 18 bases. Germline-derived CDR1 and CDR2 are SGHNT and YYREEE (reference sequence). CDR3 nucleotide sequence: TGTGCCAGCAGCCTCTCGCTAGGAGGGGGAAACACCGGGGAGCTGTTTTTT. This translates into CASSLSLGGGNTGELFF.

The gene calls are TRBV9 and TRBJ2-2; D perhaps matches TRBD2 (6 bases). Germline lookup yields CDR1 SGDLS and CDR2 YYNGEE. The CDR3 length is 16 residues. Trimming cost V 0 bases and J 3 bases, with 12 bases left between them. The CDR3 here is CASSVGGGRDTGELFF. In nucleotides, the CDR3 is TGTGCCAGCAGCGTAGGGGGAGGACGGGACACCGGGGAGCTGTTTTTT.

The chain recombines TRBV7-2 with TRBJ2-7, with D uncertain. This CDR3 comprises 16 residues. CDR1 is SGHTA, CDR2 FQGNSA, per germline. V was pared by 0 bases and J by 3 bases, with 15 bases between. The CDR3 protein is CASSLASSSGLYEQYF. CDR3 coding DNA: TGTGCCAGCAGCTTAGCCTCCTCGTCAGGCCTCTACGAGCAGTACTTC.

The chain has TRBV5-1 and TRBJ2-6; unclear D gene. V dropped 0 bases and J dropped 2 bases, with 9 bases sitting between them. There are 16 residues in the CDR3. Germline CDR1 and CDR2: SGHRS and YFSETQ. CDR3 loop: CASSLAVQAGANVLTF. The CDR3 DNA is TGCGCCAGCAGCTTGGCCGTACAAGCTGGGGCCAACGTCCTGACTTTC.

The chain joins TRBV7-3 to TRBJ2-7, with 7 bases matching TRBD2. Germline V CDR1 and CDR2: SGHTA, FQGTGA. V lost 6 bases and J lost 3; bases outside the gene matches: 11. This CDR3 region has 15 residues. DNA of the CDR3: TGTGCCAGCAGGATCCTCCCGGGCGGGGGCTACGAGCAGTACTTC. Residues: CASRILPGGGYEQYF. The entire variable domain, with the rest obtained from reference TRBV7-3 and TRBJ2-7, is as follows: GAGVSQTPSNKVTEKGKYVELRCDPISGHTALYWYRQSLGQGPEFLIYFQGTGAADDSGLPNDRFFAVRPEGSVSTLKIQRTERGDSAVYLCASRILPGGGYEQYFGPGTRLTVT.

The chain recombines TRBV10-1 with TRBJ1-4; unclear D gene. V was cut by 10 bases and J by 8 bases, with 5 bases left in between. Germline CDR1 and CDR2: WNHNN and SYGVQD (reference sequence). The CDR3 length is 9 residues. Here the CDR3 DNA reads TGCGCCACACAAGAAAAACTGTTTTTT. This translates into CATQEKLFF.

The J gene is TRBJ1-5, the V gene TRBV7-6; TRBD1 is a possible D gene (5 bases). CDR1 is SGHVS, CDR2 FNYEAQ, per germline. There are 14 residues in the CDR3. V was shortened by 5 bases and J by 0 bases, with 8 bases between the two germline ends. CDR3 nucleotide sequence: TGTGCCAGCAGCCAGGGACTTAGCAATCAGCCCCAGCATTTT. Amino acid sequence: CASSQGLSNQPQHF. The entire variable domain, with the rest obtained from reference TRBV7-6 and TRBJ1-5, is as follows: GAGVSQSPRYKVTKRGQDVALRCDPISGHVSLYWYRQALGQGPEFLTYFNYEAQQDKSGLPNDRFSAERPEGSISTLTIQRTEQRDSAMYRCASSQGLSNQPQHFGDGTRLSIL.

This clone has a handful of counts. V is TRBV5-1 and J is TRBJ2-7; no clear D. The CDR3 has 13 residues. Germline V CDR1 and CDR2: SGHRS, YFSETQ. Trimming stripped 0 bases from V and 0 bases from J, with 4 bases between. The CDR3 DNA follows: TGCGCCAGCAGCTTGGCAAACTCCTACGAGCAGTACTTC. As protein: CASSLANSYEQYF.

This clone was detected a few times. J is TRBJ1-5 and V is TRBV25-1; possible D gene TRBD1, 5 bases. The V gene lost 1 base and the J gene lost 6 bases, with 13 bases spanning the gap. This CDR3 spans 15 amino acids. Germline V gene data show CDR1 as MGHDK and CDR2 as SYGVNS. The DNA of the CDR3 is TGTGCCAGCAGTGAATCCGGGGACCTCGGTCAGCCCCAGCATTTT. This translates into CASSESGDLGQPQHF.

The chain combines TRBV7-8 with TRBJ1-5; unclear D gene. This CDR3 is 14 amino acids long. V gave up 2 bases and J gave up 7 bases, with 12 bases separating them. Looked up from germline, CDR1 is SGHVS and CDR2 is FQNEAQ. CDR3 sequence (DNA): TGTGCCAGCAGCTTAAGTGGGAGTTTACAGCCCCAGCATTTT. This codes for CASSLSGSLQPQHF.

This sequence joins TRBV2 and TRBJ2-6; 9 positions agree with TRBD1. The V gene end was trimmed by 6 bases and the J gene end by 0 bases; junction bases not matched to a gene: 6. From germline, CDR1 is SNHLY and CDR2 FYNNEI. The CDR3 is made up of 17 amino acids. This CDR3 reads CASRDRGPSSGANVLTF. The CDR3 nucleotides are TGTGCCAGCAGGGACAGGGGCCCCAGCTCTGGGGCCAACGTCCTGACTTTC.

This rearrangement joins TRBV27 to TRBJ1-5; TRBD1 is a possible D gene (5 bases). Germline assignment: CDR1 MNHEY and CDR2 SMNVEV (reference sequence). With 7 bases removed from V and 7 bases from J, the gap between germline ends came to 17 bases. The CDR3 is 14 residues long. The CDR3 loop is CASNSMGTAQPQHF. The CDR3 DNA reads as TGTGCCAGCAATTCAATGGGGACCGCGCAGCCCCAGCATTTT.

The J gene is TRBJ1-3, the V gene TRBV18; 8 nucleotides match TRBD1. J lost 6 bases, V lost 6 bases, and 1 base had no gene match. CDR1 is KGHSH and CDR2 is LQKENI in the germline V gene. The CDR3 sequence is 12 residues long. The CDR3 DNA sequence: TGTGCCAGCTCGACAGGGGCAAACACCATATATTTT. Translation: CASSTGANTIYF.

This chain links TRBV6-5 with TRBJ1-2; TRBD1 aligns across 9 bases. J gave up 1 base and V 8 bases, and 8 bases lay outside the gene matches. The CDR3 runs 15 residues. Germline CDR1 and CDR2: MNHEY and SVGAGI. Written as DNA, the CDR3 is TGTGCCAGCCTAGGTTGGGACAGGGATAACTATGGCTACACCTTC. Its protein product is CASLGWDRDNYGYTF.

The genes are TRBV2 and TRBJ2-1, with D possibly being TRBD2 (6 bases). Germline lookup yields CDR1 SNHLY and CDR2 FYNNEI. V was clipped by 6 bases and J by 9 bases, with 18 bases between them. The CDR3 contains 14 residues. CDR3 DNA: TGTGCCAGCAGCGTAGCTGGAGGGCCCTTTGAGCAGTTCTTC. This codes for CASSVAGGPFEQFF. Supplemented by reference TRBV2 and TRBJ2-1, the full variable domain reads EPEVTQTPSHQVTQMGQEVILRCVPISNHLYFYWYRQILGQKVEFLVSFYNNEISEKSEIFDDQFSVERPDGSNFTLKIRSTKLEDSAMYFCASSVAGGPFEQFFGPGTRLTVL.

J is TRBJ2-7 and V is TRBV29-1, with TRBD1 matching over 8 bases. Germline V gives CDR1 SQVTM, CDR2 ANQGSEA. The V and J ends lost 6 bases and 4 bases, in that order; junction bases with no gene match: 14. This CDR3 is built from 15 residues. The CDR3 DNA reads TGCAGCGTAGGACAGGGTTCAACCCTTTTTTACGAGCAGTACTTC. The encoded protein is CSVGQGSTLFYEQYF.